Below, 20 T cell receptor beta chains from the same sample are listed, as sequenced in a study of T-cell reconstitution after alpha-beta-depleted transplantation in children. The TCRbeta library was prepared with unique molecular identifiers. MiXCR was run by TCRdb on the PCR reads, yielding one entry per CDR3 protein. Of around 960,000 distinct CDR3 sequences listed, around 30% are singletons. The specimen comprised PBMCs, mostly from graft donor cells, sampled 360 days after TCRalphabeta/CD19-depleted stem cell transplant. The receptors here all came from a boy in the first two years of life who had a stem cell transplant for SCID, so the T cells may come from the graft donor.

This clonotype was detected only a few times. This rearrangement joins TRBV2 to TRBJ2-2, with D possibly matching TRBD1 (5 bases). V was shortened by 5 bases and J by 1 base, with 8 bases between the two germline ends. The germline CDR1 and CDR2 sequences are SNHLY and FYNNEI. CDR3 size: 14 residues. CDR3 coding DNA: TGTGCCAGCAGTCGACAGAGGAACACCGGGGAGCTGTTTTTT. This encodes CASSRQRNTGELFF.

The CDR3, as DNA: TGTGCCAGCAGTTACTCGGCAGCGAGGGAGCAGTACTTC. Residues: CASSYSAAREQYF. The V call is TRBV6-5, the J call TRBJ2-7, with D uncertain. Trimming left V 0 bases short and J 7 bases short, with 10 bases between. CDR3 length: 13 amino acids. CDR1 and CDR2 (germline): MNHEY, SVGAGI.

The chain is built from TRBV4-3 and TRBJ2-2; TRBD1 or TRBD2 may be the D gene (5 bases each). The V gene's germline CDR1 is LGHNA and CDR2 YSLEER. This CDR3 spans 17 amino acids. Trimming took off 1 base at V and 8 bases at J, with 20 bases between the two ends. The CDR3 region is CASSQGAPGLAWGELFF. CDR3 sequence (DNA): TGCGCCAGCAGCCAAGGGGCTCCGGGGCTAGCATGGGGGGAGCTGTTTTTT.

This sequence joins TRBV3-1 and TRBJ1-6, with TRBD1 as a possible D gene (6 bases). Germline V CDR1 and CDR2: LGHDT, YNNKEL (reference sequence). The CDR3 consists of 14 residues. Trimming pared 7 bases from V and 9 bases from J, leaving 16 bases between. The CDR3 is CASKGTTGGSPLHF. The CDR3 DNA follows: TGTGCCAGCAAGGGGACAACGGGGGGTTCACCCCTCCACTTT.

There are a few counts of this clonotype. The chain is built from TRBV20-1 and TRBJ2-7; D possibly corresponds to TRBD1 (5 bases). The CDR3 is made up of 12 amino acids. V lost 3 bases to trimming and J lost 2 bases, with 8 bases between them. The V gene's germline CDR1 is DFQATT and CDR2 SNEGSKA (reference sequence). As DNA, the CDR3 is TGCAGTGCTAGTGACAGCCCCTACGAGCAGTACTTC. Its translation is CSASDSPYEQYF.

This clonotype was seen a few times. The chain recombines TRBV9 with TRBJ2-7; D possibly matches TRBD1 or TRBD2 (5 bases each). The V and J ends lost 4 bases and 3 bases respectively, with 14 bases between them. CDR3 size: 14 residues. Germline loops: CDR1 SGDLS, CDR2 YYNGEE. The CDR3, as DNA: TGTGCCAGCAGCCCTGGGGTGAGGGGCTACGAGCAGTACTTC. Protein: CASSPGVRGYEQYF.

The J gene is TRBJ2-7, the V gene TRBV29-1, with D perhaps matching TRBD1 (5 bases). Germline lookup yields CDR1 SQVTM and CDR2 ANQGSEA. V shed 7 bases and J shed 5 bases, with 15 bases lying between them. The CDR3 loop spans 12 amino acids. The CDR3 nucleotides are TGCAGCGCAGCCCAGGGTAGAGACGAGCAGTACTTC. Translating it yields CSAAQGRDEQYF.

The J gene is TRBJ2-3, the V gene TRBV11-2, with 12 bases fitting TRBD2. Germline V gene data show CDR1 as SGHAT and CDR2 as FQNNGV. The CDR3 covers 18 residues. Trimming removed 4 bases from V and 1 base from J; junction bases left unmatched: 9. The CDR3 DNA follows: TGTGCCAGCAGCTCATACGCCGGGACTAGCGGGCGCACAGATACGCAGTATTTT. Encoded protein: CASSSYAGTSGRTDTQYF.

The chain combines TRBV29-1 with TRBJ2-1; D ambiguous. The V gene's germline CDR1 is SQVTM and CDR2 ANQGSEA. This CDR3 is 10 amino acids long. V lost 8 bases and J lost 6, with 8 bases in between. The CDR3 DNA sequence: TGCAGCTACTATACCAATGAGCAGTTCTTC. This translates into CSYYTNEQFF.

This clonotype was counted a few times. The chain has TRBV5-6 and TRBJ2-2; 7 positions agree with TRBD2. With 0 bases clipped from V and 4 bases from J, the junction kept 3 bases outside the gene matches. The germline CDR1 and CDR2 sequences are SGHDT and YYEEEE. CDR3 length equals 15 residues. The CDR3 sequence: CASSLAPGGTGELFF. CDR3 sequence (DNA): TGTGCCAGCAGCTTGGCCCCGGGGGGCACCGGGGAGCTGTTTTTT.

The chain uses TRBV4-1 and TRBJ1-1; perhaps TRBD1 as D (5 bases). The CDR3 spans 16 residues. CDR1 MGHRA and CDR2 YSYEKL come from the germline V gene. Trimming took 2 bases from V and 0 from J, leaving 13 bases between them. CDR3 in amino acids: CASSQLPGRMNTEAFF. The CDR3 region has the DNA TGCGCCAGCAGCCAACTCCCGGGACGAATGAACACTGAAGCTTTCTTT.

The DNA for the CDR3 is TGCGCCAGCAGCATCGGGACAGGGGGAGAGACCCAGTACTTC. This sequence encodes CASSIGTGGETQYF. V usage is TRBV5-1 and J usage is TRBJ2-5; TRBD1 agrees at 11 bases. With 4 bases clipped from V and 4 bases from J, the junction kept 3 bases outside the gene matches. Germline CDR1 and CDR2: SGHRS and YFSETQ. The CDR3 is 14 residues long.

The rearrangement links TRBV15 to TRBJ2-1; TRBD1 agrees at 9 bases. With 5 bases clipped from V and 16 bases from J, the junction kept 6 bases outside the gene matches. Germline loops: CDR1 LNHNV, CDR2 YYDKDF (reference sequence). The CDR3 totals 11 residues. CDR3 nucleotides: TGTGCCACCAGCGTCCGGGACAGGGTATTCTTC. This encodes CATSVRDRVFF.

The chain has TRBV21-1 and TRBJ2-7; TRBD2, the table's D call, lacks a check against the DNA. TRBV21-1 represents a pseudogene. CDR3 length: 16 residues. The CDR3 region has the DNA TGTGCCAGCACCGTCAGGCAGGGAGGTACGACCTACGAGCAGTACTTC. Protein: CASTVRQGGTTYEQYF.

CDR3 protein: CASSGPRTISGANVLTF. CDR3 nucleotides: TGTGCCAGCAGCGGGCCCCGGACTATCTCAGGGGCCAACGTCCTGACTTTC. This chain uses TRBV9 with TRBJ2-6; D is perhaps TRBD2 (6 bases). V was clipped by 3 bases and J by 4 bases, with 17 bases between them. This CDR3 comprises 17 residues. Per the germline V gene, CDR1 is SGDLS and CDR2 is YYNGEE.

The chain uses TRBV5-1 and TRBJ1-1, with 8 nucleotides matching TRBD1. The CDR3 is 14 residues long. CDR1 is SGHRS, CDR2 YFSETQ, per germline. J gave up 7 bases and V 3 bases, and 8 bases lay outside the gene matches. CDR3 in amino acids: CASSSGQGRFEAFF. CDR3 nucleotides: TGCGCCAGCAGCTCAGGACAGGGAAGGTTTGAAGCTTTCTTT.

This clonotype was seen only once. This chain joins TRBV11-2 and TRBJ1-3; D is unresolved. The CDR3 length is 17 residues. The V end lost 5 bases, the J end lost 4 bases, and 21 bases lay between the germline ends. In germline, CDR1 is SGHAT, CDR2 FQNNGV. Here the CDR3 DNA reads TGTGCCAGCAGCCGCTTTGTGACTTCAAAACGAGGAAACACCATATATTTT. Its translation: CASSRFVTSKRGNTIYF.

The chain employs TRBV5-1 and TRBJ1-2; D gene uncertain. CDR3 length: 13 residues. Germline values: CDR1 SGHRS, CDR2 YFSETQ. Trimming removed 0 bases at V and 4 bases at J, with 7 bases between. The CDR3 is CASSLAIGYGYTF. Here the CDR3 DNA reads TGCGCCAGCAGCTTGGCCATCGGCTATGGCTACACCTTC. The whole variable domain, remainder taken from reference TRBV5-1 and TRBJ1-2, is KAGVTQTPRYLIKTRGQQVTLSCSPISGHRSVSWYQQTPGQGLQFLFEYFSETQRNKGNFPGRFSGRQFSNSRSEMNVSTLELGDSALYLCASSLAIGYGYTFGSGTRLTVV.

This clonotype was counted a few times. The chain's CDR3 is CASSVEGSGLFNEQFF. The CDR3 DNA reads TGTGCCAGCAGCGTCGAGGGGTCCGGGCTCTTCAATGAGCAGTTCTTC. The chain has TRBV9 and TRBJ2-1; D tentatively reads TRBD1 or TRBD2 (5 bases each). In germline, CDR1 is SGDLS, CDR2 YYNGEE. CDR3 length: 16 amino acids. Between the trimmed V and J ends, which lost 2 bases and 6 bases, there was a span of 18 bases.

CDR3 region: CASSVSGLKPGNEQFF. CDR3 bases: TGTGCCAGCAGCGTAAGCGGCCTGAAGCCGGGTAATGAGCAGTTCTTC. The rearrangement uses TRBV9 and TRBJ2-1; maybe TRBD2 (5 bases). The CDR3 extends over 16 amino acids. Trimming removed 1 base from V and 7 bases from J, with 18 bases in between. CDR1 and CDR2 from the germline V gene are SGDLS and YYNGEE.